Listed below are T cell receptor beta chains from one sample, sequenced in a study of blood T cell repertoires in COVID-19. The assay was immunoSEQ multiplex PCR, and TCRdb's table has in-frame clones only and misses some. Here the sample spans tens of thousands of clones, roughly 89% being singletons. The material sequenced was peripheral blood. Receptor source: a man between 60 and 75 years old with active COVID-19. The conserved cysteine and the conserved F or W are not part of the CDR3 here. Fields, in order: J gene, V gene, CDR3 length, CDR3 protein.

j_call: TRBJ1-5; v_call: TRBV6-6; cdr3_length: 20; cdr3_aa: ASSPLYNRQGVRVYSNQPQH
j_call: TRBJ2-1; v_call: TRBV7-3; cdr3_length: 14; cdr3_aa: ASSLPGLAGDNEQF
j_call: TRBJ1-3; v_call: TRBV4-3; cdr3_length: 14; cdr3_aa: ASSQENRGFGNTIY
j_call: TRBJ2-3; v_call: TRBV29-1; cdr3_length: 14; cdr3_aa: SVEGGTGGYTDTQY
j_call: TRBJ1-2; v_call: TRBV4-2; cdr3_length: 12; cdr3_aa: ASSPYDTTYGYT
j_call: TRBJ1-6; v_call: TRBV2; cdr3_length: 9; cdr3_aa: ASSETNALH
j_call: TRBJ2-1; v_call: TRBV3-1/TRBV3-2; cdr3_length: 13; cdr3_aa: ASSQDRGSYNEQF
j_call: TRBJ1-2; v_call: TRBV29-1; cdr3_length: 11; cdr3_aa: SVEYRETGGYT
j_call: TRBJ2-7; v_call: TRBV7-2; cdr3_length: 11; cdr3_aa: ASSRRDRDEQY
j_call: TRBJ2-7; v_call: TRBV9; cdr3_length: 12; cdr3_aa: ASNPSGGRDEQY
j_call: TRBJ2-1; v_call: TRBV6-5; cdr3_length: 13; cdr3_aa: ASSLGGRAYYEQF
j_call: TRBJ1-1; v_call: TRBV6-5; cdr3_length: 13; cdr3_aa: ASSYSIWDSTEAF
j_call: TRBJ2-1; v_call: TRBV10-2; cdr3_length: 12; cdr3_aa: ASSDLLAKNEQF
j_call: TRBJ2-5; v_call: TRBV5-6; cdr3_length: 11; cdr3_aa: ASSFFGIKTQY
j_call: TRBJ1-2; v_call: TRBV28; cdr3_length: 13; cdr3_aa: ASILGTAANYGYT
j_call: TRBJ2-5; v_call: TRBV5-4; cdr3_length: 14; cdr3_aa: ASSRGLAGGLETQY
j_call: TRBJ1-2; v_call: TRBV7-9; cdr3_length: 14; cdr3_aa: ASRISGTGRNYGYT
j_call: TRBJ1-1; v_call: TRBV19; cdr3_length: 11; cdr3_aa: ASSTGAGTEAF
j_call: TRBJ2-3; v_call: TRBV28; cdr3_length: 15; cdr3_aa: ASRPLAGWTSTDTQY
j_call: TRBJ2-7; v_call: TRBV10-2; cdr3_length: 14; cdr3_aa: ASSDLAGVETYEQY
j_call: TRBJ2-7; v_call: TRBV27; cdr3_length: 19; cdr3_aa: ASSLTGEGVAGGRKGYEQY
j_call: TRBJ2-2; v_call: TRBV4-2; cdr3_length: 11; cdr3_aa: ASSQDIAGELF
j_call: TRBJ2-3; v_call: TRBV4-3; cdr3_length: 13; cdr3_aa: ASSQDWRGSDTQY
j_call: TRBJ1-3; v_call: TRBV7-9; cdr3_length: 13; cdr3_aa: ASSLKGAGGNTIY
j_call: TRBJ1-1; v_call: TRBV3-1/TRBV3-2; cdr3_length: 13; cdr3_aa: ASGGTGGYNTEAF
j_call: TRBJ2-6; v_call: TRBV6-1; cdr3_length: 14; cdr3_aa: ASSEKGVAGANVLT
j_call: TRBJ2-1; v_call: TRBV9; cdr3_length: 10; cdr3_aa: ASSTGANEQF
j_call: TRBJ2-5; v_call: TRBV28; cdr3_length: 13; cdr3_aa: ASSGGRNGRETQY
j_call: TRBJ1-5; v_call: TRBV30; cdr3_length: 14; cdr3_aa: AWSRGSQGENQPQH
j_call: TRBJ1-5; v_call: TRBV7-2; cdr3_length: 13; cdr3_aa: ASSSGELSNQPQH
j_call: TRBJ2-2; v_call: TRBV6-5; cdr3_length: 12; cdr3_aa: ASRPSWRAGELF
j_call: TRBJ1-2; v_call: TRBV28; cdr3_length: 12; cdr3_aa: ASSRTGGNYGYT